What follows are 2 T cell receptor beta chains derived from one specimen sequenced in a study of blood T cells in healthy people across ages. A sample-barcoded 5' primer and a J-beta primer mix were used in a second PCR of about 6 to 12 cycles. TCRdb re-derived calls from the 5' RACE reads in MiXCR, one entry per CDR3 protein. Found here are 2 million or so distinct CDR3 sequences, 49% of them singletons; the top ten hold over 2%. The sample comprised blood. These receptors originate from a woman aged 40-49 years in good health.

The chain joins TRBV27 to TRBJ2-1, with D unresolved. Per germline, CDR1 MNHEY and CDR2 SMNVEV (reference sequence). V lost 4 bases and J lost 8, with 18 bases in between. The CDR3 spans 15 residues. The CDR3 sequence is CASSSPGQRTDEQFF. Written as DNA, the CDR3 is TGTGCCAGCAGTTCCCCGGGCCAGAGAACCGATGAGCAGTTCTTC.

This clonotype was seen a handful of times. CDR3 sequence: CASSLARDLSYGYTF. For the CDR3, the DNA is TGTGCCAGCAGCTTAGCGCGCGACTTATCTTATGGCTACACCTTC. The chain combines TRBV7-2 with TRBJ1-2; D is ambiguous. V dropped 0 bases and J dropped 5 bases, with 13 bases sitting between them. CDR1 and CDR2 from the germline V gene are SGHTA and FQGNSA. The CDR3 sequence is 15 residues long.